What follows are 6 T cell receptor beta chains derived from one specimen sequenced in a study of graft-versus-host responses after intestinal transplantation. Which antigens these TCRs recognize remains unknown. The table came from immunoSEQ multiplex PCR; TCRdb's copy has only in-frame clones and leaves some out. The sample includes tens of thousands of clones, 90% of them seen just once. This sample comprised unstimulated CD4+ T cells sorted from spleen or lymph node cells, obtained before intestinal transplant. These TCRs come from a human donor who received an intestinal transplant.

The V call is TRBV5-1, the J call TRBJ2-3; a possible D gene is TRBD2 (6 bases). The CDR3 is 12 amino acids. The germline CDR1 and CDR2 sequences are SGHRS and YFSETQ. V lost 0 bases and J 8 bases, leaving 7 bases between the germline ends. This CDR3 is CASSLEGGTQYF. The CDR3 nucleotides are TGCGCCAGCAGCTTGGAGGGAGGTACGCAGTATTTT.

The chain recombines TRBV20-1 with TRBJ2-1; possibly TRBD1 for D (6 bases). This CDR3 is 11 amino acids long. Germline lookup yields CDR1 DFQATT and CDR2 SNEGSKA (reference sequence). V gave up 6 bases and J gave up 8 bases, with 11 bases separating them. CDR3 DNA sequence: TGCAGTGCCTTCAGGGGCTATGAGCAGTTCTTC. Encoded protein: CSAFRGYEQFF.

The V call is TRBV10-3, the J call TRBJ2-7, with D possibly matching TRBD1 (6 bases). Trimming stripped 6 bases from V and 6 bases from J, with 15 bases between. The V gene's germline CDR1 is ENHRY and CDR2 SYGVKD. CDR3 length: 13 residues. CDR3 region: CAIRATGGLEQYF. The CDR3 DNA sequence: TGTGCCATCAGGGCCACTGGGGGCCTCGAGCAGTACTTC.

J is TRBJ1-1 and V is TRBV6-6; 7 nucleotides line up with TRBD1. CDR3 size: 11 residues. V shed 7 bases, J shed 6 bases, and the junction held 2 bases outside the gene matches. Germline lookup yields CDR1 MNHNY and CDR2 SVGAGI (reference sequence). CDR3 nucleotides: TGTGCCAGCACCCAGGGGGCTGAAGCTTTCTTT. Protein: CASTQGAEAFF.

CDR3 nucleotides: TGTGCCAGCGGAGAAAATGAGCAGTTCTTC. Its translation is CASGENEQFF. The chain employs TRBV7-9 and TRBJ2-1; unclear D gene. The CDR3 spans 10 residues. The V gene lost 8 bases and the J gene lost 7 bases, with 6 bases spanning the gap. Germline V gene lookup returns CDR1 SEHNR and CDR2 FQNEAQ (reference sequence).

This clone has just a few counts. The CDR3 sequence is CAIRAGGYNEQFF. CDR3 bases: TGTGCCATCAGGGCGGGGGGATACAATGAGCAGTTCTTC. The V gene is TRBV10-3, the J gene TRBJ2-1, with 8 bases that match TRBD2. CDR3 length: 13 amino acids. Germline CDR1 ENHRY, CDR2 SYGVKD. J was trimmed by 4 bases and V by 6 bases; bases with no gene match: 2.